This T cell receptor (beta chain) originates from a study of blood T cell repertoires in COVID-19. In the study overall: Samples taken during acute and convalescent COVID-19 were collected in the United States, Italy and Spain. The analysed material was cDNA or gDNA that came from T cells, B-cell-depleted T cells, or PBMCs.

Per the authors' pipeline: Cell counts per sample came from amplifying reference gene primers. The table came from immunoSEQ multiplex PCR; TCRdb's copy has only in-frame clones and leaves some out. The V and J calls and the clone size are those of that table, but D and trimming were determined from the DNA. The table records 150,000 to 200,000 clones, about three quarters of them present only once. This CDR3 is 16 amino acids long. This TCR was sampled from a woman in her sixties or seventies with acute or convalescent COVID-19. The chain carries TRBV12-2 and TRBJ2-3; whether TRBD2, the table's D call, matches the DNA was not checked. TRBV12-2 is reported as a pseudogene. Sequencing used peripheral blood. The chain's CDR3 is CASRLVQLAGEDTQYF. In DNA, the CDR3 is TGTGCAAGTCGCTTAGTTCAGCTAGCGGGTGAAGATACGCAGTATTTT.